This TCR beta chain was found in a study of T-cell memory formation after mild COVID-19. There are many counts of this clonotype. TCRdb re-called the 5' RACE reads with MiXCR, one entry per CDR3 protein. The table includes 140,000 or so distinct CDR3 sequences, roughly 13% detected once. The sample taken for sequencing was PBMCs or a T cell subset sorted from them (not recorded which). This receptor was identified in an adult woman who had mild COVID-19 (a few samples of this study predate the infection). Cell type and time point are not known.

In DNA, the CDR3 is TGTGCCAGCAGTTTAGCCGGGCCCGGGGAGCTGTTTTTT. It codes for CASSLAGPGELFF. The chain couples TRBV12-3 or TRBV12-4 to TRBJ2-2; no definite D call. Trimming pared 0 bases from V and 6 bases from J, leaving 5 bases between. The CDR3 runs 13 residues.